A selection of T cell receptor beta chains follows, all from one sample in a study of T cells after posttransplantation cyclophosphamide. Profiled with immunoSEQ multiplex PCR; TCRdb holds only in-frame clones, not every one. Of 9,900 or so clones listed, around 85% are singletons. Sequenced here: PBMCs, sampled about 1,800 days after allogeneic stem cell transplant with posttransplant cyclophosphamide. The origin of the receptors is a female patient in her 50s who received an allogeneic stem cell transplant from a related donor, was CMV-positive, and had no GVHD. Among the T cells, some may be from the graft donor. Both conserved end residues are part of each CDR3. The D gene is left open where the match is weak. Clone size, where shown, is once, few, many, or a class for clones that have expanded.

size,V,D,J,CDR3,DNA
-,TRBV7-3,TRBD2,TRBJ2-2,CASSLTTSGTGELFF,TGTGCCAGCAGCTTAACGACTAGCGGGACGGGGGAGCTGTTTTTT
-,TRBV30,-,TRBJ2-3,CARTSTDTQYF,TGTGCACGGACTAGCACAGATACGCAGTATTTT
-,TRBV7-2,-,TRBJ2-1,CANLGRGVRGGEQFF,TGTGCCAACCTAGGACGAGGGGTAAGGGGAGGTGAGCAGTTCTTC
-,TRBV15,-,TRBJ2-7,CATSRETGGLYEQYF,TGTGCCACCAGCAGAGAAACTGGGGGCCTCTACGAGCAGTACTTC
-,TRBV10-3,-,TRBJ2-5,CAISYSPRETQYF,TGTGCCATCAGCTACAGCCCCCGTGAGACCCAGTACTTC
-,TRBV5-1,TRBD2,TRBJ2-3,CASSFAGARADTQYF,TGCGCCAGCAGCTTCGCGGGAGCCAGGGCAGATACGCAGTATTTT
-,TRBV4-3,-,TRBJ1-1,CASSPLQGWGLNTEAFF,TGCGCCAGCAGCCCCCTCCAGGGATGGGGCTTGAACACTGAAGCTTTCTTT
-,TRBV6-6,-,TRBJ1-5,CASRGQGNQPQHF,TGTGCCAGCAGAGGGCAGGGGAATCAGCCCCAGCATTTT
-,TRBV6-5,-,TRBJ2-6,CASNRRRARANVLTF,TGTGCCAGCAACCGCCGGCGGGCCCGCGCCAACGTCCTGACTTTC
-,TRBV5-6,TRBD1,TRBJ2-2,CASSLSDRGRTGELFF,TGTGCCAGCAGCTTGTCGGACAGGGGGAGAACCGGGGAGCTGTTTTTT
-,TRBV7-3,TRBD2,TRBJ2-1,CASSPGGEYNEQFF,TGTGCCAGCAGCCCGGGGGGAGAGTACAATGAGCAGTTCTTC
-,TRBV18,-,TRBJ2-1,CASSERVSYNEQFF,TGTGCCAGCTCGGAGCGGGTATCCTACAATGAGCAGTTCTTC
-,TRBV9,-,TRBJ1-1,CASSVESRPNTEAFF,TGTGCCAGCAGCGTAGAGTCTAGGCCGAACACTGAAGCTTTCTTT
-,TRBV9,-,TRBJ2-1,CASSVSGSDNEQFF,TGTGCCAGCAGCGTGAGCGGTAGCGATAATGAGCAGTTCTTC
-,TRBV5-1,-,TRBJ1-4,CASTFDSATNEKLFF,TGCGCCAGCACTTTTGACTCTGCAACTAATGAAAAACTGTTTTTT
few,TRBV5-1,TRBD1,TRBJ2-7,CASSTSRDRAYEQYF,TGCGCCAGCAGCACATCCCGGGACAGGGCCTACGAGCAGTACTTC
-,TRBV11-1,-,TRBJ1-1,CASSPQAMNTEAFF,TGTGCCAGCAGCCCACAGGCCATGAACACTGAAGCTTTCTTT
-,TRBV4-1,-,TRBJ1-3,CASSQGLTGSGNTIYF,TGCGCCAGCAGCCAGGGACTAACCGGCTCTGGAAACACCATATATTTT
-,TRBV19,-,TRBJ2-1,CASGRDSYNEQFF,TGTGCCAGTGGCCGGGACTCTTACAATGAGCAGTTCTTC
-,TRBV5-1,TRBD1,TRBJ1-2,CASSLAEGQGYYGYTF,TGCGCCAGCAGCTTGGCGGAAGGACAGGGCTACTATGGCTACACCTTC
-,TRBV9,TRBD2,TRBJ2-1,CASRASGTGNEQFF,TGTGCCAGCAGGGCTAGCGGGACCGGCAATGAGCAGTTCTTC
-,TRBV7-2,TRBD1,TRBJ2-7,CASSRGTGDPYEQYF,TGTGCCAGCAGTCGGGGGACAGGGGATCCCTACGAGCAGTACTTC
-,TRBV5-4,TRBD1,TRBJ2-2,CASIRDRGTGELFF,TGTGCCAGCATCCGGGACAGGGGAACCGGGGAGCTGTTTTTT
-,TRBV21-1,-,TRBJ2-7,CASSKQLRAGPYEQYF,TGTGCCAGCAGCAAACAACTCCGAGCTGGTCCCTACGAGCAGTACTTC
-,TRBV6-5,-,TRBJ1-2,CASSFNYQGDGYTF,TGTGCCAGCAGTTTCAACTACCAAGGGGATGGCTACACCTTC
medium-sized,TRBV5-1,-,TRBJ2-7,CASSEYGGRYEQYF,TGCGCCAGCAGCGAGTACGGAGGGCGGTACGAGCAGTACTTC
-,TRBV7-9,-,TRBJ2-7,CASTPSSYEQYF,TGTGCCAGCACTCCGAGCTCCTACGAGCAGTACTTC
-,TRBV5-8,TRBD1,TRBJ1-4,CASSPTGLYEKLFF,TGTGCCAGCAGCCCGACAGGGTTGTATGAAAAACTGTTTTTT
few,TRBV10-1,TRBD2,TRBJ2-2,CASSDPTSGRAGELFF,TGCGCCAGCAGTGACCCAACTAGCGGGAGAGCCGGGGAGCTGTTTTTT
-,TRBV28,TRBD2,TRBJ2-4,CASSFLRLAGTKNIQYF,TGTGCCAGCAGTTTCTTACGGCTAGCGGGAACCAAAAACATTCAGTACTTC
-,TRBV27,TRBD2,TRBJ2-7,CASSYRLAGLYEQYF,TGTGCCAGCAGTTATCGACTAGCGGGTCTCTACGAGCAGTACTTC
-,TRBV7-2,-,TRBJ2-5,CASSVSRDSTGTQYF,TGTGCCAGCAGCGTTTCGCGGGACAGCACAGGGACCCAGTACTTC
-,TRBV7-2,-,TRBJ1-5,CASSLRDTYQPQHF,TGTGCCAGCAGCCTCCGGGACACCTATCAGCCCCAGCATTTT
-,TRBV4-2,TRBD1,TRBJ1-2,CASSEDRRRDGYTF,TGTGCCAGCAGCGAGGACAGGAGGAGGGATGGCTACACCTTC
-,TRBV7-8,TRBD1,TRBJ2-1,CASSVSGQGYNEQFF,TGTGCCAGCAGCGTGTCAGGACAGGGCTACAATGAGCAGTTCTTC
-,TRBV5-1,TRBD2,TRBJ2-1,CASSLVQAGGYNEQFF,TGCGCCAGCAGCTTAGTTCAAGCGGGAGGGTACAATGAGCAGTTCTTC
-,TRBV11-2,TRBD1,TRBJ2-7,CASRKTRGLTSYEQYF,TGTGCCAGCCGTAAAACGAGGGGGCTTACTTCCTACGAGCAGTACTTC
-,TRBV9,TRBD1,TRBJ1-2,CASSVALRQGGGYTF,TGTGCCAGCAGCGTAGCCCTCCGACAGGGCGGGGGCTACACCTTC
once,TRBV7-3,TRBD1,TRBJ1-1,CASSDPGQGNKAFF,TGTGCCAGCAGCGACCCCGGACAGGGGAATAAAGCTTTCTTT
-,TRBV5-4,-,TRBJ1-2,CASSLEPGSGYTF,TGTGCCAGCAGCTTGGAGCCAGGGTCTGGCTACACCTTC
-,TRBV5-4,TRBD1,TRBJ1-3,CASTLRGPGNTIYF,TGTGCCAGCACCCTGAGGGGGCCCGGAAACACCATATATTTT
once,TRBV30,TRBD2,TRBJ2-6,CAWSVTWEGLAGANVLTF,TGTGCCTGGAGTGTAACGTGGGAGGGTTTGGCTGGGGCCAACGTCCTGACTTTC
-,TRBV4-3,TRBD1,TRBJ2-7,CASSQKGTGALEQYF,TGCGCCAGCAGCCAGAAGGGGACAGGGGCTCTCGAGCAGTACTTC
once,TRBV19,-,TRBJ2-7,CASSQWTRSSYEQYF,TGTGCCAGTAGTCAGTGGACTCGGAGCTCCTACGAGCAGTACTTC
-,TRBV5-1,-,TRBJ1-4,CASSRRSQGQGEKLFF,TGCGCCAGCAGCCGACGTAGTCAGGGCCAGGGGGAAAAACTGTTTTTT
-,TRBV6-4,-,TRBJ2-2,CASSDSMGGGGDTGELFF,TGTGCCAGCAGTGACTCGATGGGAGGTGGGGGAGACACCGGGGAGCTGTTTTTT
once,TRBV7-3,-,TRBJ1-2,CASSFDSGGRYGYTF,TGTGCCAGCAGCTTCGACTCCGGAGGGCGCTATGGCTACACCTTC
-,TRBV9,TRBD1,TRBJ1-5,CASSVQGATNQPQHF,TGTGCCAGCAGCGTGCAGGGGGCAACCAATCAGCCCCAGCATTTT
-,TRBV5-1,-,TRBJ1-1,CASSLGLPPRDTEAFF,TGCGCCAGCAGTTTGGGGCTCCCCCCTCGGGACACTGAAGCTTTCTTT